Sequencing of this T cell receptor (beta chain) was carried out in a study of OX40 agonist ivuxolimab in advanced cancers. Per the germline V gene, CDR1 is SEHNR and CDR2 is FQNEAQ (reference sequence). V lost 1 base and J 4 bases, leaving 5 bases between the germline ends. CDR3 size: 13 residues. This clone has just a few counts. TCRdb's table, derived via immunoSEQ multiplex PCR, lists solely in-frame clones and lacks some. The data contain approximately 57,000 clones, nearly 90% of them singletons. Sequencing used CD4+ or CD8+ T cells sorted from blood, obtained in a trial of the OX40 agonist ivuxolimab. The receptor was isolated from an adult with an advanced solid tumor such as melanoma, head and neck, liver or kidney cancer. The chain carries TRBV7-9 and TRBJ1-5; D is unresolved. CDR3: CASSLGVNQPQHF. CDR3 nucleotides: TGTGCCAGCAGCTTAGGGGTTAATCAGCCCCAGCATTTT.